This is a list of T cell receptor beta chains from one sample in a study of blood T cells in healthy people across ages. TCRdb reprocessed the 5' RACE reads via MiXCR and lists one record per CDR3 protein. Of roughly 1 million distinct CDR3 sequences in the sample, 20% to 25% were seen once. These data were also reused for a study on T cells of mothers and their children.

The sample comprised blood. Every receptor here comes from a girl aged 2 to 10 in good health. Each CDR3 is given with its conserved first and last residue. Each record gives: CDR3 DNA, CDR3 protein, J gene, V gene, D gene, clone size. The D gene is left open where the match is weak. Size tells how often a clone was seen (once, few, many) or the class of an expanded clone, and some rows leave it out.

DNA: TGTGCCAGCAGCCGAAGCGGGAGTTTCGAGACCCAGTACTTC; CDR3: CASSRSGSFETQYF; J: TRBJ2-5; V: TRBV4-2; D: TRBD2; size: many
DNA: TGCAGTGCTAGTTTCGGGGGTACCCCTTACAATGAGCAGTTCTTC; CDR3: CSASFGGTPYNEQFF; J: TRBJ2-1; V: TRBV20-1; D: -; size: -
DNA: TGCAGCGTTGAAGACAGAGTGGAGACCCAGTACTTC; CDR3: CSVEDRVETQYF; J: TRBJ2-5; V: TRBV29-1; D: -; size: -
DNA: TGTGCCAGCAGATCTGGGGGCGGGGAGCTGTTTTTT; CDR3: CASRSGGGELFF; J: TRBJ2-2; V: TRBV11-3; D: -; size: few
DNA: TGTGCTAGTGTCGGGACCGAGCTCGGTTACGAGCAGTACTTC; CDR3: CASVGTELGYEQYF; J: TRBJ2-7; V: TRBV12-5; D: -; size: -
DNA: TGCAGCGTGGGGACCTTAACCCCGACCACTGAAGCTTTCTTT; CDR3: CSVGTLTPTTEAFF; J: TRBJ1-1; V: TRBV29-1; D: -; size: -
DNA: TGTGCCAGCCGTTGGAGGGTCCGATCCGGGGAGCTGTTTTTT; CDR3: CASRWRVRSGELFF; J: TRBJ2-2; V: TRBV11-3; D: -; size: few
DNA: TGCGCCAGCAGCCAAGACCCGGGACAGAGGACCGAGCAGTACTTC; CDR3: CASSQDPGQRTEQYF; J: TRBJ2-7; V: TRBV4-1; D: TRBD1; size: -
DNA: TGTGCCAGCAGCCTAGACGGACGCTATGGCTACACCTTC; CDR3: CASSLDGRYGYTF; J: TRBJ1-2; V: TRBV7-3; D: -; size: few
DNA: TGTGCCAGCAGCGTAGCAGGGGGGGTCCAAGAGACCCAGTACTTC; CDR3: CASSVAGGVQETQYF; J: TRBJ2-5; V: TRBV9; D: -; size: -
DNA: TGTGCCAGCAGGGACAGTCGATTCAGGACTAGCGATCGACCAGATACGCAGTATTTT; CDR3: CASRDSRFRTSDRPDTQYF; J: TRBJ2-3; V: TRBV2; D: TRBD2; size: few
DNA: TGTGCCAGCAGCGCCAGGGACGGAACGAATTCACCCCTCCACTTT; CDR3: CASSARDGTNSPLHF; J: TRBJ1-6; V: TRBV7-2; D: -; size: -
DNA: TGTGCCAACCTGATTCTCGAGGGGCGGTATACCGGGGAGCTGTTTTTT; CDR3: CANLILEGRYTGELFF; J: TRBJ2-2; V: TRBV7-2; D: -; size: many
DNA: TGTGCCAGCAGCTTAGGATGGGCTAGAACCAAAAACATTCAGTACTTC; CDR3: CASSLGWARTKNIQYF; J: TRBJ2-4; V: TRBV7-2; D: -; size: -
DNA: TGCGCCAGCAGCGAGGACTCCACCAACGAGCAGTACTTC; CDR3: CASSEDSTNEQYF; J: TRBJ2-7; V: TRBV5-1; D: -; size: few
DNA: TGTGCCAGCAGCCCGGACAGGGCCCTAAAAGAGACCCAGTACTTC; CDR3: CASSPDRALKETQYF; J: TRBJ2-5; V: TRBV7-2; D: TRBD1; size: -
DNA: TGTGCCAGCAGCTCGCTACTAGCGGATACGCAGTATTTT; CDR3: CASSSLLADTQYF; J: TRBJ2-3; V: TRBV7-2; D: TRBD2; size: few
DNA: TGCAGCGTAAGAGTAGGGGATGGTCAGCCCCAGCATTTT; CDR3: CSVRVGDGQPQHF; J: TRBJ1-5; V: TRBV29-1; D: -; size: -
DNA: TGTGCCAGCAGCGGGGTGGGTTCGTCTCCCTTGTTAGAGACCCAGTACTTC; CDR3: CASSGVGSSPLLETQYF; J: TRBJ2-5; V: TRBV5-6; D: -; size: -
DNA: TGTGCCAGCAGGGGACAGGCGGTGGGAGAGACCCAGTACTTC; CDR3: CASRGQAVGETQYF; J: TRBJ2-5; V: TRBV12-3/TRBV12-4; D: TRBD1; size: -
DNA: TGCAGCGTTGAAGGTATCGCTAGCCAAAGCGCAGATACGCAGTATTTT; CDR3: CSVEGIASQSADTQYF; J: TRBJ2-3; V: TRBV29-1; D: -; size: -
DNA: TGTGCCAGCAGTGTGGATATTCCCTACGAGCAGTACTTC; CDR3: CASSVDIPYEQYF; J: TRBJ2-7; V: TRBV2; D: -; size: -
DNA: TGTGCCAGCAGCTTGGGTCGACCTGAAGCTTTCTTT; CDR3: CASSLGRPEAFF; J: TRBJ1-1; V: TRBV7-2; D: -; size: few
DNA: TGTGCCAGCAGCTTTGGGGCCGGGACACCCAACAATGAGCAGTTCTTC; CDR3: CASSFGAGTPNNEQFF; J: TRBJ2-1; V: TRBV11-3; D: -; size: few
DNA: TGCAGTGCTAGGGACGGGAGCGGGGGACTCACAGATACGCAGTATTTT; CDR3: CSARDGSGGLTDTQYF; J: TRBJ2-3; V: TRBV20-1; D: TRBD2; size: -
DNA: TGCGCCAGCAGCCGATCGACTAGCGGACCCTACAATGAGCAGTTCTTC; CDR3: CASSRSTSGPYNEQFF; J: TRBJ2-1; V: TRBV4-3; D: TRBD2; size: few
DNA: TGTGCCAGCAGCTTTTCTGTGACGGGCATTCAGTACTTC; CDR3: CASSFSVTGIQYF; J: TRBJ2-4; V: TRBV7-9; D: -; size: -